Presented here are 20 T cell receptor beta chains from one specimen sequenced in a study of CD8+ T cells in alopecia areata. Treatment meaning: oral pan-JAK inhibitor, 5-10 mg twice daily. Investigators isolated RNA and reverse transcribed it into cDNA to act as the sequencing template. The table came from immunoSEQ multiplex PCR; TCRdb's copy has only in-frame clones and leaves some out. The sample carries 200,000 or so clones, over 45% recorded once. Sequenced here: CD4+ T cells sorted from blood, sampled at week 24, from a patient treated with tofacitinib. All receptors derive from a human donor with alopecia areata.

The V gene is TRBV7-2, the J gene TRBJ2-3; 9 positions match TRBD2. V lost 4 bases, J lost 0 bases, and 2 bases stayed unmatched. The CDR3 has 15 residues. The germline V gene has CDR1 SGHTA and CDR2 FQGNSA. The CDR3 spells CASSSSGKSTDTQYF. The CDR3, as DNA: TGTGCCAGCAGCTCTAGCGGGAAGAGCACAGATACGCAGTATTTT.

The table lists this clone with a few counts. The DNA of the CDR3 is TGCGCCAGCAGCCAACAAGCTAACTATGGCTACACCTTC. Protein: CASSQQANYGYTF. The rearrangement links TRBV4-3 to TRBJ1-2; D uncertain. V gave up 2 bases and J gave up 0 bases, with 4 bases separating them. The CDR3 is 13 residues long. Germline CDR1 and CDR2: LGHNA and YSLEER.

The chain couples TRBV30 to TRBJ2-2, with 10 bases fitting TRBD2. Trimming removed 2 bases from V and 5 bases from J; junction bases left unmatched: 8. Germline loops: CDR1 GTSNPN, CDR2 SVGIG (reference sequence). CDR3 size: 16 residues. The CDR3 DNA is TGTGCCTGGAGTTTATTACTAGCGGGGAAGACCGGGGAGCTGTTTTTT. Encoded protein: CAWSLLLAGKTGELFF.

This clone was counted between two and nine times. The chain recombines TRBV20-1 with TRBJ1-6; D is undetermined. V lost 1 base and J lost 10, with 5 bases in between. The CDR3 has 11 residues. Germline CDR1 is DFQATT and CDR2 is SNEGSKA (reference sequence). In DNA, the CDR3 is TGCAGTGCTAGAGGGCGATCACCCCTCCACTTT. Translating it yields CSARGRSPLHF.

The genes are TRBV5-1 and TRBJ2-2; D assignment may be TRBD1 or TRBD2 (5 bases each). The V gene lost 2 bases and the J gene lost 3 bases, with 14 bases spanning the gap. Per germline, CDR1 SGHRS and CDR2 YFSETQ. The CDR3 extends over 16 amino acids. DNA for the CDR3: TGCGCCAGCAGCTTCACTACGGGACCGGACACCGGGGAGCTGTTTTTT. Residues: CASSFTTGPDTGELFF.

Only a few counts were recorded for this clone. The chain combines TRBV18 with TRBJ2-2; 12 bases map to TRBD2. The J segment lost 4 bases and the V segment lost 3 bases, leaving 3 bases of the junction unmatched. Germline CDR1 reads KGHSH; CDR2 reads LQKENI. The length of the CDR3 is 16 residues. The CDR3 DNA sequence: TGTGCCAGCTCACCGGGACTAGCGGGCCTCACCGGGGAGCTGTTTTTT. Translated, it gives CASSPGLAGLTGELFF.

The chain couples TRBV28 to TRBJ2-1; 9 nucleotides align to TRBD2. The V gene end was trimmed by 5 bases and the J gene end by 3 bases; junction bases not matched to a gene: 2. This CDR3 contains 14 residues. Looked up from germline, CDR1 is MDHEN and CDR2 is SYDVKM. CDR3 protein: CASSRLAVYNEQFF. The CDR3 DNA is TGTGCCAGCAGTAGACTAGCGGTCTACAATGAGCAGTTCTTC. Complete variable domain (other parts from reference TRBV28 and TRBJ2-1): DVKVTQSSRYLVKRTGEKVFLECVQDMDHENMFWYRQDPGLGLRLIYFSYDVKMKEKGDIPEGYSVSREKKERFSLILESASTNQTSMYLCASSRLAVYNEQFFGPGTRLTVL.

V is TRBV5-1 and J is TRBJ1-1; tentative D call: TRBD1 (6 bases). Trimming cost V 1 base and J 3 bases, with 10 bases left between them. From germline, CDR1 is SGHRS and CDR2 YFSETQ. There are 14 residues in the CDR3. The CDR3 DNA reads TGCGCCAGCAGCTTGTTGACAGGCCACACTGAAGCTTTCTTT. It specifies CASSLLTGHTEAFF.

The chain is built from TRBV27 and TRBJ2-2; D is unclear. The CDR3 is 13 amino acids. V lost 5 bases and J 0 bases, leaving 4 bases between the germline ends. Germline V lookup: CDR1 MNHEY, CDR2 SMNVEV (reference sequence). The CDR3: CASSHANTGELFF. The CDR3 nucleotides read TGTGCCAGCAGTCACGCGAACACCGGGGAGCTGTTTTTT.

The chain carries TRBV5-4 and TRBJ1-5; 9 nucleotides align to TRBD1. J gave up 1 base and V 4 bases, and 6 bases lay outside the gene matches. CDR1 and CDR2 (germline): SGHNT, YYREEE (reference sequence). The CDR3 consists of 16 residues. Here the CDR3 DNA reads TGTGCCAGCAGCATCACAGGGGGCGCGAGCAATCAGCCCCAGCATTTT. Translation gives CASSITGGASNQPQHF.

This clone was found a few times. V and J are TRBV4-3 and TRBJ2-7; TRBD2 matches 12 bases. Germline CDR1 is LGHNA and CDR2 is YSLEER. The CDR3 is made up of 18 amino acids. V shed 0 bases, J shed 2 bases, and the junction held 8 bases outside the gene matches. The CDR3 DNA follows: TGCGCCAGCAGCCAAGATTCGGCTAGCGGGAGGGCAGCCTACGAGCAGTACTTC. Protein: CASSQDSASGRAAYEQYF.

CDR3 nucleotides: TGTGCCAGCAGTCGACAGGGGGTGGAATATGGCTACACCTTC. Its translation is CASSRQGVEYGYTF. The chain links TRBV6-5 to TRBJ1-2; 9 nucleotides align to TRBD1. The germline CDR1 and CDR2 sequences are MNHEY and SVGAGI. The CDR3 is made up of 14 amino acids. The V segment lost 5 bases and the J segment 5 bases; nucleotides outside the gene matches: 6.

The sample holds one count of this clone. CDR3 loop: CASSLARGQETQYF. CDR3 in DNA: TGTGCCAGCAGCTTGGCGAGGGGGCAAGAGACCCAGTACTTC. The chain carries TRBV5-6 and TRBJ2-5; tentative D call: TRBD1 (6 bases). The germline CDR1 and CDR2 sequences are SGHDT and YYEEEE. CDR3 length equals 14 residues. V was cut by 0 bases and J by 2 bases, with 8 bases left in between.

CDR3: CASTSTASGETQYF. In DNA form, the CDR3 reads TGTGCCAGCACCTCGACAGCCTCCGGAGAGACCCAGTACTTC. The V and J genes are TRBV7-9 and TRBJ2-5; tentative D call: TRBD1 (5 bases). CDR1 is SEHNR and CDR2 is FQNEAQ in the germline V gene (reference sequence). CDR3 size: 14 residues. Trimming shortened V by 7 bases and J by 4 bases, and 16 bases separated the two germline ends.

This clone was recorded only once. J is TRBJ2-7 and V is TRBV29-1, with 9 bases that match TRBD1. Germline CDR1 is SQVTM and CDR2 is ANQGSEA. The CDR3 extends over 14 amino acids. The J segment lost 3 bases and the V segment lost 3 bases, leaving 6 bases of the junction unmatched. As DNA, the CDR3 is TGCAGCGTTGAGTCTGAGACAGGGGGCTACGAGCAGTACTTC. It specifies CSVESETGGYEQYF.

This clone was seen only a few times. This chain links TRBV29-1 with TRBJ1-2; no clear D. Trimming left V 3 bases short and J 2 bases short, with 7 bases between. The CDR3 has 12 amino acids. The V gene's germline CDR1 is SQVTM and CDR2 ANQGSEA. CDR3 nucleotide sequence: TGCAGCGTTGACCCGGGGAACTATGGCTACACCTTC. It is translated as CSVDPGNYGYTF.

This clone was seen once. The rearrangement uses TRBV10-3 and TRBJ2-5, with 8 bases matching TRBD2. Germline loops: CDR1 ENHRY, CDR2 SYGVKD. V was clipped by 3 bases and J by 4 bases; unmatched bases: 4. The CDR3 has 14 amino acids. CDR3 nucleotides: TGTGCCATCAGTGAATCTGGACTAGCAGAGACCCAGTACTTC. Its protein is CAISESGLAETQYF.

In its sample, this clone was seen many times. The V call is TRBV30, the J call TRBJ2-4; perhaps TRBD1 as D (5 bases). Germline values: CDR1 GTSNPN, CDR2 SVGIG (reference sequence). The CDR3 runs 11 residues. The CDR3 nucleotides are TGTGGGGGCCACGCCAAAGGCATTCAGTACTTC. As protein: CGGHAKGIQYF.

The rearrangement links TRBV7-2 to TRBJ1-1; 7 positions match TRBD1. V lost 1 base, J lost 6 bases, and 2 bases stayed unmatched. This CDR3 has 13 residues. CDR1 and CDR2 (germline): SGHTA, FQGNSA. This CDR3 is CASSLVDRAEAFF. The CDR3, as DNA: TGTGCCAGCAGCTTAGTAGACAGGGCTGAAGCTTTCTTT.

This clone has only a few counts. The rearrangement links TRBV29-1 to TRBJ2-7, with 7 nucleotides matching TRBD1. The length of the CDR3 is 15 residues. V dropped 5 bases and J dropped 6; count of bases not matched to a gene: 16. Germline-derived CDR1 and CDR2 are SQVTM and ANQGSEA. The chain's CDR3 is CSVIKGATGSAEQYF. DNA of the CDR3: TGCAGCGTTATCAAGGGGGCGACAGGGTCTGCCGAGCAGTACTTC.